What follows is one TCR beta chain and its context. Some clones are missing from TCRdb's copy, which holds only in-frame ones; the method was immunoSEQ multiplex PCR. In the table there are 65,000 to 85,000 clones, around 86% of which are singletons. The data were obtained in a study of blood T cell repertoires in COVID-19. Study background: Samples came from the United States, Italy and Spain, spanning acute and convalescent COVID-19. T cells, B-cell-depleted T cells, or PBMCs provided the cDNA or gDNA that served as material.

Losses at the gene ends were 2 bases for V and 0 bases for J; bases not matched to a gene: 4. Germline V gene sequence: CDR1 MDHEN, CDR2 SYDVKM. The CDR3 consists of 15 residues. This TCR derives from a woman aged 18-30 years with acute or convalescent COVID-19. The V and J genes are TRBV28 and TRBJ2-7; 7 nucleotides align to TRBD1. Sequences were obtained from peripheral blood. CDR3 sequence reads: CASSLAGGLSYEQYF. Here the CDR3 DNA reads TGTGCCAGCAGTTTAGCAGGGGGTCTCTCCTACGAGCAGTACTTC.